This T cell receptor (beta chain) stems from a study of T cells after yellow fever vaccination. This clonotype was detected only a few times. In TCRdb, the 5' RACE reads were re-called with MiXCR into one record per CDR3 protein. Found here are 350,000 or so distinct CDR3 sequences, 8.1% of them singletons; the top ten hold 17%. The source was PBMCs, collected around 45 days after the first yellow fever vaccination. The clonotype originates from a man younger than 30 who received the YFV17D yellow fever vaccine.

CDR3 loop: CASSSPDRYNEQFF. The CDR3 bases are TGTGCCAGCAGTTCCCCGGACAGGTACAATGAGCAGTTCTTC. The chain is built from TRBV6-5 and TRBJ2-1; 7 bases line up with TRBD1. CDR1 MNHEY and CDR2 SVGAGI come from the germline V gene. V shed 4 bases, J shed 4 bases, and the junction held 4 bases outside the gene matches. This CDR3 is built from 14 residues.